These 29 T cell receptor beta chains share one sample of origin, sequenced in a study of blood T cells in healthy people across ages (dated by TCRdb to 2015 to 2017). The method behind the library was 5' RACE. Sequencing used an Illumina HiSeq 2500. The second PCR ran for about 6 to 11 cycles and used a J-beta primer mix along with a sample-barcoded 5' primer. TCRdb reprocessing: public reads trimmed at Q25 with fastp, clones called with MiXCR, in-frame beta chains kept. Every entry covers one CDR3 protein and lists the most common genes and DNA from its rows. This sample is represented by roughly 1,500,000 distinct CDR3 sequences; 35% to 45% of them were singletons. 7% to 9.5% of the sample comes from the top ten. The material sequenced was blood. These receptors were taken from a woman between 18 and 30 years old in good health.

This chain uses TRBV5-1 with TRBJ1-1; 9 positions agree with TRBD1. The CDR3 is 14 residues long. The germline V gene has CDR1 SGHRS and CDR2 YFSETQ. Losses at the gene ends were 3 bases for V and 4 bases for J; bases not matched to a gene: 4. This CDR3 reads CASSSGTGLTEAFF. The DNA of the CDR3 is TGCGCCAGCAGCTCCGGGACAGGGCTCACTGAAGCTTTCTTT.

V gene TRBV29-1 combines with J gene TRBJ2-7; D gene uncertain. The germline V gene encodes CDR1 SQVTM and CDR2 ANQGSEA. The CDR3 is 13 residues long. V dropped 4 bases and J dropped 0 bases, with 10 bases sitting between them. The chain's CDR3 is CSVGSLSSYEQYF. DNA of the CDR3: TGCAGCGTTGGGTCGCTGAGCTCCTACGAGCAGTACTTC.

This clonotype has a handful of counts. This sequence joins TRBV20-1 and TRBJ1-2, with unresolved D. CDR3 length: 12 amino acids. V lost 0 bases, J lost 8 bases, and 10 bases lay in between. The germline V gene has CDR1 DFQATT and CDR2 SNEGSKA (reference sequence). The CDR3 bases are TGCAGTGCTAGAGATCAGGTGGACGGCTACACCTTC. The encoded protein is CSARDQVDGYTF.

This clonotype has just a few counts. The genes are TRBV12-3 or TRBV12-4 and TRBJ2-7; D is unclear. This CDR3 has 11 residues. The V end was cut by 3 bases, the J end by 5 bases, with 5 bases between. The CDR3 sequence: CASSFTHEQYF. In DNA form, the CDR3 reads TGTGCCAGCAGTTTCACCCACGAGCAGTACTTC.

This rearrangement joins TRBV20-1 to TRBJ2-1; D is possibly TRBD2 (5 bases). The J call is doubtful: the DNA matches TRBJ2-7 better. Germline CDR1 DFQATT, CDR2 SNEGSKA (reference sequence). The CDR3 is 14 residues long. In nucleotides, the CDR3 is TGCAGTGCTAGGTGGGCCAGCGGTTACAATGAGCAGTACTTC. This codes for CSARWASGYNEQYF.

There are a few counts of this clonotype. The chain couples TRBV4-1 to TRBJ2-1; 7 bases line up with TRBD2. Germline loops: CDR1 MGHRA, CDR2 YSYEKL. With V trimmed by 5 bases and J by 0 bases, 4 bases remained unmatched. The CDR3 totals 15 residues. The CDR3 reads CASSARGDSYNEQFF. CDR3 bases: TGCGCCAGCAGCGCACGGGGGGACTCCTACAATGAGCAGTTCTTC.

Turning to this clonotype: Compared with germline, one end of the junction differs, possibly owing to a read error. The chain links TRBV20-1 to TRBJ2-3, with a possible D match to TRBD1 (6 bases). This CDR3 region has 14 residues. Germline loops: CDR1 DFQATT, CDR2 SNEGSKA (reference sequence). CDR3 DNA: TGCAGTGCCCTAAGCCAGGGGAGCACAGAGACGCAGTATTTT. Translating gives CSALSQGSTETQYF.

This clonotype was detected a few times. The rearrangement links TRBV7-9 to TRBJ1-2, with 8 bases that match TRBD1. CDR1 is SEHNR and CDR2 is FQNEAQ in the germline V gene (reference sequence). This CDR3 is 16 amino acids long. V was clipped by 5 bases and J by 6 bases; unmatched bases: 14. The CDR3 DNA is TGTGCCAGCAGCGCACCAAGGGGACAGGTAGTCGATGGCTACACCTTC. Residues: CASSAPRGQVVDGYTF.

To note about this clonotype: One end of the junction does not line up with germline, which may come from a read error. The V and J genes are TRBV27 and TRBJ2-1; TRBD2 aligns across 7 bases. This CDR3 has 17 residues. CDR1 MNHEY and CDR2 SMNVEV come from the germline V gene (reference sequence). The CDR3 spells CDSVLFGGGDAYNEQFF. For the CDR3, the DNA is TGTGACAGCGTATTATTTGGGGGGGGTGATGCGTACAATGAGCAGTTCTTC.

This chain uses TRBV28 with TRBJ1-5; TRBD1 matches 10 bases. The J segment lost 10 bases and the V segment lost 6 bases, leaving 15 bases of the junction unmatched. Germline V gene sequence: CDR1 MDHEN, CDR2 SYDVKM. This CDR3 has 16 residues. The CDR3, as DNA: TGTGCCAGCAGCCGTAGTTGGGGGACAGGGGTAGGACCCCAGCATTTT. It translates to CASSRSWGTGVGPQHF.

The genes are TRBV4-1 and TRBJ1-5; D remains unclear. The ends were cut back, 2 bases at V and 1 base at J, with 6 bases in the middle. CDR3 length: 14 amino acids. Germline loops: CDR1 MGHRA, CDR2 YSYEKL. The CDR3 protein is CASSQSQSNQPQHF. CDR3 bases: TGCGCCAGCAGCCAATCTCAGAGCAATCAGCCCCAGCATTTT.

This chain joins TRBV5-6 and TRBJ2-3; possibly TRBD1 for D (5 bases). Germline loops: CDR1 SGHDT, CDR2 YYEEEE. The CDR3 is 15 residues long. With 3 bases removed from V and 2 bases from J, the gap between germline ends came to 13 bases. CDR3 in amino acids: CASSSSGQVTDTQYF. The CDR3 DNA reads as TGTGCCAGCAGCTCCTCCGGACAAGTCACAGATACGCAGTATTTT.

The rearrangement links TRBV7-7 to TRBJ2-2; D gene ambiguous. The CDR3 consists of 13 residues. V shed 5 bases and J shed 2 bases, with 6 bases lying between them. Germline V gene lookup returns CDR1 SSHAT and CDR2 FNYEAQ (reference sequence). DNA of the CDR3: TGTGCCAGCAGCACCCGTAACACCGGGGAGCTGTTTTTT. Translated, it gives CASSTRNTGELFF.

The rearrangement links TRBV12-3 or TRBV12-4 to TRBJ2-2; TRBD2 matches at 12 bases. After removal of 4 bases from V and 4 bases from J, the junction contained 1 base not matched to a gene. The CDR3 sequence is 15 residues long. The CDR3 DNA reads TGTGCCAGCAGTTCTAGCGGGAGGGCCACCGGGGAGCTGTTTTTT. Its protein product is CASSSSGRATGELFF.

V gene TRBV7-9 combines with J gene TRBJ1-2; tentatively, D is TRBD1 (5 bases). Germline CDR1 and CDR2: SEHNR and FQNEAQ (reference sequence). Trimming left V 5 bases short and J 4 bases short, with 14 bases between. CDR3 length: 14 residues. The CDR3 sequence: CASSTRGILYGYTF. DNA of the CDR3: TGTGCCAGCAGCACCCGGGGGATTCTCTATGGCTACACCTTC. The entire variable domain, with the rest obtained from reference TRBV7-9 and TRBJ1-2, is as follows: DTGVSQNPRHKITKRGQNVTFRCDPISEHNRLYWYRQTLGQGPEFLTYFQNEAQLEKSRLLSDRFSAERPKGSFSTLEIQRTEQGDSAMYLCASSTRGILYGYTFGSGTRLTVV.

The CDR3 spells CASTSDRRYGYTF. Written as DNA, the CDR3 is TGTGCCAGCACCTCTGACAGAAGATATGGCTACACCTTC. The rearrangement links TRBV12-3 or TRBV12-4 to TRBJ1-2; the D gene is possibly TRBD1 (5 bases). CDR3 size: 13 residues. Between the trimmed V and J ends, which lost 7 bases and 5 bases, there was a span of 14 bases.

This clonotype was seen more than once but under ten times. The chain carries TRBV2 and TRBJ2-7; TRBD1 is a possible D gene (6 bases). CDR3 length: 14 residues. Germline loops: CDR1 SNHLY, CDR2 FYNNEI. V was cut by 5 bases and J by 2 bases, with 13 bases left in between. Here the CDR3 DNA reads TGTGCCAGCAGTATCAGACAGGATACCTACGAGCAGTACTTC. Its translation: CASSIRQDTYEQYF.

Notes on this clonotype: The junction differs from germline at one of its ends, possibly a read error. CDR3 sequence reads: CSTRVGSGTGEQFF. The CDR3 DNA follows: TGCAGTACTAGAGTAGGTAGCGGGACTGGGGAGCAGTTCTTC. The J gene is TRBJ2-1, the V gene TRBV20-1, with TRBD2 matching over 8 bases. This CDR3 is built from 14 residues. From germline, CDR1 is DFQATT and CDR2 SNEGSKA (reference sequence).

The CDR3 is CSAHPNEQFF. The DNA for the CDR3 is TGCAGTGCACACCCCAATGAGCAGTTCTTC. V is TRBV20-1 and J is TRBJ2-1; D not certain. V shed 6 bases and J shed 6 bases, with 6 bases lying between them. This CDR3 comprises 10 residues. CDR1 is DFQATT, CDR2 SNEGSKA, per germline (reference sequence).

This clonotype came up a few times. The CDR3 here is CASSLTNGKGGYTF. The DNA for the CDR3 is TGTGCCAGCAGCTTAACTAACGGGAAGGGTGGCTACACCTTC. This sequence joins TRBV7-9 and TRBJ1-2; no definite D call. From germline, CDR1 is SEHNR and CDR2 FQNEAQ (reference sequence). V was pared by 2 bases and J by 7 bases, with 14 bases between. The CDR3 totals 14 residues.

This clonotype has more than one count but fewer than ten. The rearrangement uses TRBV7-6 and TRBJ2-1; D gene uncertain. The CDR3 consists of 16 residues. Germline CDR1 is SGHVS and CDR2 is FNYEAQ. Trimming shortened V by 5 bases and J by 0 bases, and 14 bases separated the two germline ends. CDR3 residues: CASSHNARSSYNEQFF. CDR3 nucleotides: TGTGCCAGCAGCCATAACGCACGAAGCTCCTACAATGAGCAGTTCTTC.

Only a few counts were recorded for this clonotype. The chain is built from TRBV11-2 and TRBJ2-1; TRBD2 matches at 11 bases. Germline CDR1 and CDR2: SGHAT and FQNNGV. V trimming: 0 bases; J trimming: 8 bases; junction bases outside the gene matches: 3. The CDR3 covers 15 residues. The CDR3 loop reads CASSLELAGAYEQFF. The CDR3 DNA reads as TGTGCCAGCAGCTTAGAACTAGCGGGAGCCTATGAGCAGTTCTTC.

This chain connects TRBV12-3 or TRBV12-4 to TRBJ1-1; 8 nucleotides match TRBD1. With 6 bases clipped from V and 6 bases from J, the junction kept 15 bases outside the gene matches. The CDR3 is 16 amino acids. The CDR3 DNA sequence: TGTGCCAGCAGGGGGACCCCCGGGACAGGTTGGGCTGAAGCTTTCTTT. This gives the protein CASRGTPGTGWAEAFF.

The chain links TRBV20-1 to TRBJ2-3, with TRBD2 matching over 8 bases. There are 14 residues in the CDR3. With 3 bases clipped from V and 1 base from J, the junction kept 3 bases outside the gene matches. Germline loops: CDR1 DFQATT, CDR2 SNEGSKA (reference sequence). This chain's CDR3 is CSASLREGTDTQYF. CDR3 nucleotides: TGCAGTGCTAGTCTGCGGGAGGGCACAGATACGCAGTATTTT.

The DNA of the CDR3 is TGTGCCAGCAGTTGGTCAGGCGGCGAGCAGTACTTC. Protein: CASSWSGGEQYF. The rearrangement uses TRBV6-2 or TRBV6-3 and TRBJ2-7; D is uncertain. The length of the CDR3 is 12 residues. V shed 4 bases and J shed 6 bases, with 10 bases lying between them. CDR1 and CDR2 (germline): MNHEY, SVGEGT.

The table lists this clonotype with a few counts. J is TRBJ1-4 and V is TRBV4-1, with 7 bases matching TRBD1. The CDR3 loop spans 19 amino acids. Germline V gene data show CDR1 as MGHRA and CDR2 as YSYEKL. After removal of 0 bases from V and 7 bases from J, the junction contained 17 bases not matched to a gene. The CDR3 is CASSQEGWRQQGPAEKLFF. In DNA, the CDR3 is TGCGCCAGCAGCCAAGAAGGCTGGCGGCAACAGGGGCCCGCTGAAAAACTGTTTTTT.

Notes on this clonotype: The junction departs from the called germline gene at one end, perhaps through a read error. The rearrangement joins TRBV14 to TRBJ1-4; D call uncertain. CDR1 and CDR2 (germline): SGHDN, FVKESK. The CDR3 totals 13 residues. The CDR3 region has the DNA TGTGTCAGCAGCCAAGGATCTGTTGAAAAACTGTTTTTT. It encodes CVSSQGSVEKLFF.

The rearrangement joins TRBV4-1 to TRBJ1-2; D remains unclear. Germline CDR1 is MGHRA and CDR2 is YSYEKL. Trimming took off 1 base at V and 7 bases at J, with 10 bases between the two ends. This CDR3 contains 13 residues. The CDR3, as DNA: TGCGCCAGCAGCCAAGGTGAGGGAAGTGGCTACACCTTC. This codes for CASSQGEGSGYTF.

CDR3 coding DNA: TGTGCCGTAAGGATGGGACGGGGTGGTTCACCCCTCCACTTT. Translation: CAVRMGRGGSPLHF. This sequence joins TRBV10-3 and TRBJ1-6; possible D gene TRBD1, 5 bases. The CDR3 contains 14 residues. Looked up from germline, CDR1 is ENHRY and CDR2 is SYGVKD. Trimming took off 11 bases at V and 9 bases at J, with 20 bases between the two ends.